Listed below are T cell receptor beta chains from one sample, sequenced in a study of vaccination and CD4 T cells after COVID-19. Their antigens remain unidentified. TCRdb independently ran MiXCR on the PCR reads; one entry per CDR3 protein. Of 8,500 to 9,500 distinct CDR3 sequences in the sample, about three fifths were seen once. Sequencing used cultured CD4+ T cells from blood, obtained after SARS-CoV-2 vaccination. These receptors were collected from a human donor with COVID-19. Each CDR3 is given with its conserved first and last residue. Fields, in order: D gene, clone size, J gene, V gene, CDR3 DNA, CDR3 protein. The D gene is left open where the match is weak. A row's size may be missing; if present it is once, few, many or a size class.

d_gene: TRBD1; abundance: NA; j_gene: TRBJ2-5; v_gene: TRBV7-6; CDR3nt: TGTGCCAGCAGCTCAGGGACAGGGGTACGTGAGACCCAGTACTTC; CDR3aa: CASSSGTGVRETQYF
d_gene: NA; abundance: NA; j_gene: TRBJ2-7; v_gene: TRBV6-4; CDR3nt: TGTGCCAGCAGTGACCCCGCAAGTTACGAGCAGTACTTC; CDR3aa: CASSDPASYEQYF
d_gene: NA; abundance: NA; j_gene: TRBJ1-1; v_gene: TRBV6-5; CDR3nt: TGTGCCAGCAGTTCACAGGGCGCTTATGAAGCTTTCTTT; CDR3aa: CASSSQGAYEAFF
d_gene: TRBD1; abundance: once; j_gene: TRBJ2-5; v_gene: TRBV6-1; CDR3nt: TGTGCCAGCAGTGAACCCCGGACAGGGAGGCAAGAGACCCAGTACTTC; CDR3aa: CASSEPRTGRQETQYF
d_gene: NA; abundance: few; j_gene: TRBJ1-2; v_gene: TRBV19; CDR3nt: TGTGCCAGTAGTACGGGGACCTACAGGGATGGCTACACCTTC; CDR3aa: CASSTGTYRDGYTF
d_gene: NA; abundance: NA; j_gene: TRBJ1-2; v_gene: TRBV30; CDR3nt: TGTGCCGCGTTGGGGGAGCCTCTCAGGCGGTATGGCTACACCTTC; CDR3aa: CAALGEPLRRYGYTF
d_gene: TRBD1; abundance: once; j_gene: TRBJ1-2; v_gene: TRBV5-1; CDR3nt: TGCGCCAGCAGCCCCGACGGACAGGGGCCCTATGGCTACACCTTC; CDR3aa: CASSPDGQGPYGYTF
d_gene: TRBD1; abundance: NA; j_gene: TRBJ1-2; v_gene: TRBV19; CDR3nt: TGTGCCAGTAGTTTCGACAGGGGGCTCAGTGGCTACACCTTC; CDR3aa: CASSFDRGLSGYTF
d_gene: TRBD2; abundance: few; j_gene: TRBJ2-3; v_gene: TRBV20-1; CDR3nt: TGCAGTGCTGTAGCGGGTATAGATACGCAGTATTTT; CDR3aa: CSAVAGIDTQYF
d_gene: NA; abundance: NA; j_gene: TRBJ1-2; v_gene: TRBV4-3; CDR3nt: TGCGCCAGCAGCCCGAGTTGGCGGGGTACTGCGGGCTACACCTTC; CDR3aa: CASSPSWRGTAGYTF
d_gene: NA; abundance: NA; j_gene: TRBJ2-7; v_gene: TRBV20-1; CDR3nt: TGCAGTGCTAGAGGTCAGGTAGACGAGCAGTACTTC; CDR3aa: CSARGQVDEQYF
d_gene: TRBD1; abundance: NA; j_gene: TRBJ2-1; v_gene: TRBV7-7; CDR3nt: TGTGCTAGCAGCCAGGACAGGGCGGGTTACAATGAGCAGTTCTTC; CDR3aa: CASSQDRAGYNEQFF
d_gene: NA; abundance: NA; j_gene: TRBJ1-1; v_gene: TRBV19; CDR3nt: TGTGCCAGTAGTATGGCCTACGGCACTGAAGCTTTCTTT; CDR3aa: CASSMAYGTEAFF
d_gene: NA; abundance: NA; j_gene: TRBJ2-3; v_gene: TRBV4-3; CDR3nt: TGCGCCAGCAGCCAAGTTCAGAGGGATACGCAGTATTTT; CDR3aa: CASSQVQRDTQYF
d_gene: NA; abundance: NA; j_gene: TRBJ2-5; v_gene: TRBV27; CDR3nt: TGTGCCAGCAGTTTACAGACGCCCAGGGGTCCCCAGTACTTC; CDR3aa: CASSLQTPRGPQYF
d_gene: NA; abundance: NA; j_gene: TRBJ2-3; v_gene: TRBV20-1; CDR3nt: TGCAGTGCTCGCCGGGGGCAGACTAGCACAGATACGCAGTATTTT; CDR3aa: CSARRGQTSTDTQYF
d_gene: NA; abundance: NA; j_gene: TRBJ1-1; v_gene: TRBV6-5; CDR3nt: TGTGCCAGCAGTTACAGGGATGACACTGAAGCTTTCTTT; CDR3aa: CASSYRDDTEAFF